This is a list of T cell receptor beta chains from one sample in a study of CD8+CD57+ T cells in acquired aplastic anemia. A single record per CDR3 protein comes from TCRdb applying MiXCR to the reads. The table includes roughly 160,000 distinct CDR3 sequences, around 75% detected once. Sequencing was performed on sorted CD4+, CD8+, or CD8+CD57+ T cells (not recorded which) from PBMCs. Receptor source: a human donor with aplastic anemia. Both conserved end residues are part of each CDR3. The order of the fields is CDR3 length, V gene, J gene, clone size, D gene, CDR3 protein, CDR3 DNA. The D gene is left open where the match is weak. Clone size is given for some rows only: seen once, a few or many times, or a class if the clone is expanded.

length: 14
V: TRBV6-5
J: TRBJ2-5
size: once
D: TRBD2
CDR3: CASSPNGGYETQYF
DNA: TGTGCCAGCAGCCCCAACGGGGGGTACGAGACCCAGTACTTC

length: 13
V: TRBV20-1
J: TRBJ2-5
size: -
D: TRBD2
CDR3: CSARIAGVETQYF
DNA: TGCAGTGCTAGGATCGCGGGGGTAGAGACCCAGTACTTC

length: 13
V: TRBV5-1
J: TRBJ1-1
size: -
D: TRBD1
CDR3: CASGQGWDTEAFF
DNA: TGTGCCAGCGGACAGGGATGGGACACTGAAGCTTTCTTT

length: 14
V: TRBV19
J: TRBJ2-7
size: -
D: -
CDR3: CASSTQRGSYEQYF
DNA: TGTGCCAGTAGTACTCAACGGGGATCCTACGAGCAGTACTTC

length: 14
V: TRBV7-9
J: TRBJ2-5
size: -
D: TRBD2
CDR3: CASSQMGGSETQYF
DNA: TGTGCCAGCAGCCAAATGGGGGGGAGTGAGACCCAGTACTTC

length: 15
V: TRBV10-2
J: TRBJ1-1
size: few
D: TRBD1
CDR3: CASSGTGGRNTEAFF
DNA: TGCGCCAGCAGTGGGACAGGGGGAAGAAACACTGAAGCTTTCTTT

length: 12
V: TRBV19
J: TRBJ1-1
size: few
D: -
CDR3: CASGRRGTEAFF
DNA: TGTGCCAGTGGCCGCAGGGGCACTGAAGCTTTCTTT

length: 13
V: TRBV20-1
J: TRBJ2-3
size: -
D: -
CDR3: CSARAQSVDTQYF
DNA: TGCAGTGCTAGAGCCCAATCTGTAGATACGCAGTATTTT

length: 15
V: TRBV6-4
J: TRBJ1-3
size: many
D: -
CDR3: CASSESGSSGNTIYF
DNA: TGTGCCAGCAGTGAATCGGGGAGCTCTGGAAACACCATATATTTT

length: 12
V: TRBV7-3
J: TRBJ1-2
size: -
D: -
CDR3: CASLRRGGGCTF
DNA: TGTGCCAGCCTTCGACGGGGGGGGGGCTGCACCTTC

length: 13
V: TRBV24-1
J: TRBJ2-1
size: -
D: TRBD2
CDR3: CATSSGGYNEQFF
DNA: TGTGCCACCAGTTCGGGAGGGTACAATGAGCAGTTCTTC

length: 11
V: TRBV29-1
J: TRBJ1-1
size: few
D: -
CDR3: CSVGFGTEAFF
DNA: TGCAGCGTTGGTTTTGGCACTGAAGCTTTCTTT

length: 16
V: TRBV24-1
J: TRBJ2-3
size: -
D: -
CDR3: CATSDSGQTYTDTQYF
DNA: TGTGCCACCAGTGATTCAGGGCAGACCTACACAGATACGCAGTATTTT

length: 14
V: TRBV9
J: TRBJ1-5
size: -
D: -
CDR3: CASSERGLNQPQHF
DNA: TGTGCCAGCAGCGAGCGGGGTCTAAATCAGCCCCAGCATTTT

length: 13
V: TRBV29-1
J: TRBJ1-2
size: -
D: TRBD1
CDR3: CSVDLGQGHGYTF
DNA: TGCAGCGTTGACCTAGGACAGGGCCATGGCTACACCTTC

length: 16
V: TRBV5-4
J: TRBJ2-2
size: -
D: -
CDR3: CASSPVRGSYGGELFF
DNA: TGTGCCAGCAGCCCGGTAAGGGGCAGTTACGGCGGGGAGCTGTTTTTT

length: 13
V: TRBV7-3
J: TRBJ2-7
size: -
D: TRBD2
CDR3: CASSMTSGGEQYF
DNA: TGTGCCAGCAGCATGACTAGCGGTGGCGAGCAGTACTTC